A selection of T cell receptor beta chains follows, all from one sample in a study of T cell changes during pregnancy in multiple sclerosis. Data came from immunoSEQ multiplex PCR; TCRdb stores just in-frame clones and leaves some out. The sample consists of roughly 40,000 clones, around 94% of them appearing once. The sequencing used CD4+ T cells from peripheral blood mononuclear cells, collected before pregnancy. These receptors came from a female donor with multiple sclerosis, enrolled in a pregnancy study. Both conserved end residues are part of each CDR3. A D gene is named only where the DNA matches it firmly. Some rows mark clone size as missing; the rest say once, few, many or name a class of expanded clone.

>NA|TRBV6-5|NA|TRBJ2-2
TGTGCCAGCAGCCTTCTTACCGGGGAGCTGTTTTTT
CASSLLTGELFF
>NA|TRBV18|NA|TRBJ2-3
TGTGCCAGCTCCGAGGGTAGAGATACGCAGTATTTT
CASSEGRDTQYF
>NA|TRBV11-2|TRBD2|TRBJ2-7
TGTGCCAGCAGTCGGTGGGCCTCTAGCGGGAGCTCCTACGAGCAGTACTTC
CASSRWASSGSSYEQYF
>NA|TRBV19|NA|TRBJ2-5
TGTGCCAGTAGTAGCAGAGGGTTTGTAGAGACCCAGTACTTC
CASSSRGFVETQYF
>NA|TRBV7-9|NA|TRBJ2-3
TGTGCCAGCAGCCCGACTGGCTTGGTCACAGATACGCAGTATTTT
CASSPTGLVTDTQYF
>NA|TRBV30|TRBD1|TRBJ1-2
TGTGCCTGTCCGGACAGGGACGACTATGGCTACACCTTC
CACPDRDDYGYTF
>NA|TRBV5-1|TRBD2|TRBJ2-1
TGCGCCAGCAGCGCAGGGACTAGCGGGAGGGCCCAGGCTGAGCAGTTCTTC
CASSAGTSGRAQAEQFF
>NA|TRBV13|TRBD2|TRBJ2-7
TGTGCCAGCAGCTTCTCCTCTCCCTTCGGGCGGGGGTCCTACGAGCAGTACTTC
CASSFSSPFGRGSYEQYF
>NA|TRBV28|NA|TRBJ2-7
TGTGCCAGCAGCAACCGGTGGGAGCAGTACTTC
CASSNRWEQYF
>NA|TRBV28|TRBD1|TRBJ1-1
TGTGCCAGCAGTTTACCCCGACAGGGAGTGTCGAACACTGAAGCTTTCTTT
CASSLPRQGVSNTEAFF
>NA|TRBV15|NA|TRBJ1-1
TGTGCCACGATCTGGGGGGTGCTACCTGAAGCTTTCTTT
CATIWGVLPEAFF
>NA|TRBV29-1|NA|TRBJ2-5
TGCAGCGTTGCCGCAGGGTCAGGGGAGACCCAGTACTTC
CSVAAGSGETQYF
>NA|TRBV18|NA|TRBJ2-3
TGTGCCAGCTCCCCAATTCAGGGGTCTGGGGTCACAGATACGCAGTATTTT
CASSPIQGSGVTDTQYF
>NA|TRBV4-2|TRBD1|TRBJ1-1
TGTGCCAGCAGCCAAGCGGGACAGGTAATGAACACTGAAGCTTTCTTT
CASSQAGQVMNTEAFF
>few|TRBV4-1|NA|TRBJ1-1
TGCGCCAGCAGCCACAACAGGGCGCGGACATCCGGGAACACTGAAGCTTTCTTT
CASSHNRARTSGNTEAFF
>NA|TRBV29-1|TRBD1|TRBJ1-2
TGCAGCGTTGAACACCCCGGGACAGGGAGCTTTCTCTATGGCTACACCTTC
CSVEHPGTGSFLYGYTF
>NA|TRBV14|NA|TRBJ1-1
TGTGCCAGCAGCAACAGCATGAACACTGAAGCTTTCTTT
CASSNSMNTEAFF
>NA|TRBV27|TRBD2|TRBJ2-7
TGTGCCAGCAGTTTGGGGGGAGGGCCTCCCTACGAGCAGTACTTC
CASSLGGGPPYEQYF
>once|TRBV5-1|TRBD1|TRBJ2-5
TGCGCCAGCTATCCGGGACAGCAAGAAGAGACCCAGTACTTC
CASYPGQQEETQYF
>NA|TRBV5-1|NA|TRBJ2-7
TGCGCCAGCAGCTTGGACGGGACTTCTAGTGTTGAGCAGTACTTC
CASSLDGTSSVEQYF
>NA|TRBV9|NA|TRBJ2-1
TGTGCCAGCAGCGTAGAGGGAGTAGGCTACAATGAGCAGTTCTTC
CASSVEGVGYNEQFF
>NA|TRBV7-2|TRBD2|TRBJ2-7
TGTGCCAGCACACATAGCGGGAGCTCCTACGAGCAGTACTTC
CASTHSGSSYEQYF
>NA|TRBV7-9|TRBD1|TRBJ2-7
TGTGCCAGCAGCTGGGACAGGGGAATCTCCCCCTACGAGCAGTACTTC
CASSWDRGISPYEQYF
>once|TRBV2|NA|TRBJ1-3
TGTGCCAGCAGTGAAGTGAGGATCGCCGGGGGTTCTGGAAACACCATATATTTT
CASSEVRIAGGSGNTIYF
>NA|TRBV7-6|NA|TRBJ2-2
TGTGCCAGCAGCTTAGCGCGAGGCCTAGAGGGCACCGGGGAGCTGTTTTTT
CASSLARGLEGTGELFF
>NA|TRBV19|TRBD2|TRBJ2-1
TGTGCCAGTAGTCCCCGGACTAGCCAATACAATGAGCAGTTCTTC
CASSPRTSQYNEQFF